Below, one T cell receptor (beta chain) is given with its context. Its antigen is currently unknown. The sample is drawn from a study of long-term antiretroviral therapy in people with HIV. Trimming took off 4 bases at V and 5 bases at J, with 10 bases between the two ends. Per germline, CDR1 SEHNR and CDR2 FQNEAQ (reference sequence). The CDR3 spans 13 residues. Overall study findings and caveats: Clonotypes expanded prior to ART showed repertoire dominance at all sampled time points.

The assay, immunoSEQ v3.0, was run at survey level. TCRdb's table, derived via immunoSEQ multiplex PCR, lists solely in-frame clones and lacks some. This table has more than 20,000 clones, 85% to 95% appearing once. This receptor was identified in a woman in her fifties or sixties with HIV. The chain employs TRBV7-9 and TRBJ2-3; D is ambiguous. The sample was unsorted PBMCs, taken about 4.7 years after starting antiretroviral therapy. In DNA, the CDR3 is TGTGCCAGCAGCTCACCTAATAAAGATACGCAGTATTTT. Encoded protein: CASSSPNKDTQYF.